One T cell receptor beta chain is described in this entry. The data are from a study of blood T cell repertoires in COVID-19. V lost 4 bases, J lost 4 bases, and 12 bases stayed unmatched. The germline CDR1 and CDR2 sequences are KGHSH and LQKENI. This CDR3 has 16 amino acids. Measured with immunoSEQ multiplex PCR; TCRdb has only the in-frame clones, and not every one. The sample lists roughly 80,000 clones, nearly 90% seen once, with 2.9% in the top ten. The source of this sequence is a woman older than 75 with acute or convalescent COVID-19. The V call is TRBV18, the J call TRBJ1-2; the match to TRBD1 covers 7 bases. Sequencing was carried out using peripheral blood. The CDR3 spells CASSQTRDRDIYGYTF. Here the CDR3 DNA reads TGTGCCAGCTCACAAACCAGGGACAGAGATATCTATGGCTACACCTTC.